A single sample gave rise to the 27 T cell receptor beta chains below, sequenced in a study of blood T cell repertoires in COVID-19. The repertoire was sequenced with immunoSEQ multiplex PCR; TCRdb's copy has only in-frame clones and lacks some. The repertoire holds 400,000 to 450,000 clones, around 87% seen once, with 1% to 1.3% in the top ten. The sequenced sample was PBMCs or T cells enriched from blood (not recorded which). The receptors shown here come from a man aged 25-45 years who had recovered from COVID-19.

J is TRBJ1-1 and V is TRBV14, with TRBD1 matching over 8 bases. The germline CDR1 and CDR2 sequences are SGHDN and FVKESK. With 0 bases clipped from V and 4 bases from J, the junction kept 10 bases outside the gene matches. The CDR3 is made up of 17 amino acids. CDR3 bases: TGTGCCAGCAGCCAAGATCACAGGGGGATATGGGGCACTGAAGCTTTCTTT. Encoded protein: CASSQDHRGIWGTEAFF.

The gene calls are TRBV13 and TRBJ2-2; the match to TRBD1 covers 9 bases. V was clipped by 7 bases and J by 8 bases; unmatched bases: 11. This CDR3 is built from 15 residues. CDR1 is PRHDT and CDR2 is FYEKMQ in the germline V gene (reference sequence). CDR3 nucleotide sequence: TGTGCCAGCACATTGAACAGGGGGCTTTTAGGGGAGCTGTTTTTT. This codes for CASTLNRGLLGELFF.

The rearrangement joins TRBV7-6 to TRBJ2-2, with 7 bases matching TRBD2. The J segment lost 4 bases and the V segment lost 0 bases, leaving 5 bases of the junction unmatched. The length of the CDR3 is 16 residues. Germline CDR1 reads SGHVS; CDR2 reads FNYEAQ. CDR3 DNA sequence: TGTGCCAGCAGCTTAGCGGGAGGGACGAGCACCGGGGAGCTGTTTTTT. It yields the protein CASSLAGGTSTGELFF.

This clone is a singleton in its sample. The chain couples TRBV27 to TRBJ1-4; D is uncertain. This CDR3 has 13 amino acids. Trimming cost V 2 bases and J 5 bases, with 6 bases left between them. Germline CDR1 is MNHEY and CDR2 is SMNVEV (reference sequence). Written as DNA, the CDR3 is TGTGCCAGCAGTTTAAACAACAATGAAAAACTGTTTTTT. Its translation is CASSLNNNEKLFF.

The rearrangement links TRBV28 to TRBJ1-1, with unresolved D. This CDR3 is built from 13 residues. V was shortened by 5 bases and J by 6 bases, with 13 bases between the two germline ends. Per the germline V gene, CDR1 is MDHEN and CDR2 is SYDVKM. Here the CDR3 reads CASSTPSIPEAFF. The CDR3 DNA sequence: TGTGCCAGCAGTACCCCGTCTATCCCTGAAGCTTTCTTT.

About this clone itself: The same CDR3 also results from other DNA sequences found in this sample. The genes are TRBV28 and TRBJ1-3; no clear D. The CDR3 has 14 amino acids. The germline gives CDR1 MDHEN, CDR2 SYDVKM. Trimming took 3 bases from V and 0 from J, leaving 6 bases between them. The CDR3 sequence is CASSFTSSGNTIYF. CDR3 DNA sequence: TGTGCCAGCAGTTTTACGAGCTCTGGAAACACCATATATTTT.

V usage is TRBV12-5 and J usage is TRBJ1-1; D remains unclear. This CDR3 has 13 amino acids. Germline-derived CDR1 and CDR2 are LGHNT and FRNRAP. V lost 1 base and J lost 1, with 4 bases in between. The CDR3 loop reads CASGLEQNTEAFF. Written as DNA, the CDR3 is TGTGCTAGTGGTTTGGAACAGAACACTGAAGCTTTCTTT.

The chain combines TRBV5-1 with TRBJ2-3; D may be TRBD1 (5 bases). There are 15 residues in the CDR3. V shed 4 bases and J shed 2 bases, with 14 bases lying between them. Germline CDR1 SGHRS, CDR2 YFSETQ. CDR3 DNA sequence: TGCGCCAGCAGCGCCCAGACAGAGCCCACAGATACGCAGTATTTT. Amino acid sequence: CASSAQTEPTDTQYF.

The genes are TRBV18 and TRBJ2-1; TRBD2 is a possible D gene (6 bases). The length of the CDR3 is 18 residues. Germline CDR1 and CDR2: KGHSH and LQKENI. The ends were cut back, 3 bases at V and 3 bases at J, with 21 bases in the middle. The CDR3 bases are TGTGCCAGCTCACCCCAAGGTCGGAGGGGAGGCGTCTACAATGAGCAGTTCTTC. The encoded protein is CASSPQGRRGGVYNEQFF.

The chain employs TRBV5-1 and TRBJ2-3; 16 nucleotides align to TRBD2. Per germline, CDR1 SGHRS and CDR2 YFSETQ. The CDR3 is 17 amino acids. V gave up 0 bases and J gave up 8 bases; unmatched junction bases: 6. CDR3 sequence (DNA): TGCGCCAGCAGCTTGGCCGGGACTAGCGGGAGGGCCAGTACGCAGTATTTT. This gives the protein CASSLAGTSGRASTQYF.

The CDR3 spells CAWSDEFYNEQFF. The CDR3 DNA sequence: TGTGCCTGGAGTGACGAGTTTTACAATGAGCAGTTCTTC. The gene calls are TRBV30 and TRBJ2-1; no definite D call. Trimming shortened V by 1 base and J by 4 bases, and 8 bases separated the two germline ends. Germline V gene data show CDR1 as GTSNPN and CDR2 as SVGIG (reference sequence). The CDR3 runs 13 residues.

The chain couples TRBV12-3 or TRBV12-4 to TRBJ2-2, with unresolved D. V gave up 5 bases and J gave up 5 bases, with 6 bases separating them. The CDR3 has 12 amino acids. Here the CDR3 reads CASSQTTGELFF. The CDR3 bases are TGTGCCAGCAGTCAAACAACCGGGGAGCTGTTTTTT.

This chain joins TRBV28 and TRBJ2-7; perhaps TRBD2 as D (5 bases). V lost 2 bases and J 2 bases, leaving 10 bases between the germline ends. This CDR3 comprises 14 residues. Germline CDR1 MDHEN, CDR2 SYDVKM. The DNA of the CDR3 is TGTGCCAGCAGTTTAGCCGGAGCGGCCTACGAGCAGTACTTC. The encoded protein is CASSLAGAAYEQYF.

The chain links TRBV10-1 to TRBJ2-3; TRBD1 is a possible D gene (5 bases). The CDR3 contains 15 residues. With 2 bases removed from V and 5 bases from J, the gap between germline ends came to 14 bases. Germline CDR1 and CDR2: WNHNN and SYGVQD (reference sequence). Here the CDR3 reads CASSENPGKRDTQYF. CDR3 DNA sequence: TGCGCCAGCAGTGAGAATCCAGGGAAGAGAGATACGCAGTATTTT.

The rearrangement uses TRBV6-6 and TRBJ1-2, with TRBD1 identical over 11 bases. This CDR3 region has 14 residues. Trimming removed 6 bases from V and 5 bases from J; junction bases left unmatched: 5. CDR1 is MNHNY and CDR2 is SVGAGI in the germline V gene (reference sequence). In nucleotides, the CDR3 is TGTGCCAGCAGCCCCGGGACAGGGGGATATGGCTACACCTTC. It encodes CASSPGTGGYGYTF.

The chain combines TRBV9 with TRBJ1-3, with 9 positions matching TRBD1. V lost 4 bases, J lost 4 bases, and 9 bases stayed unmatched. CDR3 length: 16 residues. From germline, CDR1 is SGDLS and CDR2 YYNGEE. The CDR3 nucleotides are TGTGCCAGCAGCCCTATGGACAGGGGAATCGGAAACACCATATATTTT. Translating it yields CASSPMDRGIGNTIYF.

The chain joins TRBV6-6 to TRBJ2-6, with 10 positions matching TRBD1. Per germline, CDR1 MNHNY and CDR2 SVGAGI (reference sequence). This CDR3 has 17 amino acids. V shed 5 bases and J 3 bases; nucleotides not matched to a gene: 7. CDR3 nucleotide sequence: TGTGCCAGCAGTCCCGGGACAGGGGTGTTTGGGGCCAACGTCCTGACTTTC. This codes for CASSPGTGVFGANVLTF.

The CDR3 region is CASSTRQGRLNTEAFF. For the CDR3, the DNA is TGTGCCAGCAGCACCCGACAGGGACGCTTGAACACTGAAGCTTTCTTT. J is TRBJ1-1 and V is TRBV7-2, with TRBD1 matching over 7 bases. Germline trimming cut 5 bases from V and 0 bases from J; bases unmatched to any gene: 9. The CDR3 is made up of 16 amino acids. From germline, CDR1 is SGHTA and CDR2 FQGNSA.

The V call is TRBV3-1 (or the pseudogene TRBV3-2), the J call TRBJ2-1; weak D call: TRBD1 (6 bases). Germline V gives CDR1 LGHDT, CDR2 YNNKEL (reference sequence). The CDR3 extends over 15 amino acids. Between the trimmed V and J ends, which lost 5 bases and 0 bases, there was a span of 11 bases. As DNA, the CDR3 is TGTGCCAGCAGCTACCGGGACACCTCCTACAATGAGCAGTTCTTC. Its protein product is CASSYRDTSYNEQFF.

In this sample, this clone turned up once. The chain has TRBV7-9 and TRBJ2-2; perhaps TRBD1 as D (6 bases). V gave up 5 bases and J gave up 6 bases, with 13 bases separating them. The V gene's germline CDR1 is SEHNR and CDR2 FQNEAQ (reference sequence). This CDR3 spans 14 amino acids. For the CDR3, the DNA is TGTGCCAGCAGCCCCCTCAGGGGAGCCGGGGAGCTGTTTTTT. This gives the protein CASSPLRGAGELFF. Variable domain in full (rest from reference TRBV7-9 and TRBJ2-2): DTGVSQNPRHKITKRGQNVTFRCDPISEHNRLYWYRQTLGQGPEFLTYFQNEAQLEKSRLLSDRFSAERPKGSFSTLEIQRTEQGDSAMYLCASSPLRGAGELFFGEGSRLTVL.

V usage is TRBV5-1 and J usage is TRBJ2-1; 7 bases line up with TRBD2. V lost 3 bases, J lost 7 bases, and 16 bases stayed unmatched. This CDR3 is built from 17 residues. From germline, CDR1 is SGHRS and CDR2 YFSETQ. Written as DNA, the CDR3 is TGCGCCAGCAGCTCCTTTAGCGGGCCCGAGATTGATAATGAGCAGTTCTTC. The encoded protein is CASSSFSGPEIDNEQFF.

In its sample, this clone was seen once. The genes are TRBV29-1 and TRBJ1-2; TRBD1 matches at 8 bases. Germline lookup yields CDR1 SQVTM and CDR2 ANQGSEA. V gave up 3 bases and J gave up 9 bases; unmatched junction bases: 9. This CDR3 contains 13 residues. CDR3 nucleotide sequence: TGCAGCGTTGAGAAAGACAGGGGAACAAGCTACACCTTC. This gives the protein CSVEKDRGTSYTF.

This chain uses TRBV28 with TRBJ1-5; 9 bases agree with TRBD1. The V segment lost 6 bases and the J segment 0 bases; nucleotides outside the gene matches: 6. The CDR3 spans 16 residues. Germline loops: CDR1 MDHEN, CDR2 SYDVKM. The CDR3 nucleotides are TGTGCCAGCAGCCCAGGGGACAGGGTTAGCAATCAGCCCCAGCATTTT. It encodes CASSPGDRVSNQPQHF.

The CDR3 DNA reads TGTGCCACCAGTCGGAGGGGCGCTGGCGGGGAGCTGTTTTTT. It codes for CATSRRGAGGELFF. This sequence joins TRBV24-1 and TRBJ2-2; maybe TRBD2 (6 bases). CDR1 is KGHDR, CDR2 SFDVKD, per germline. Trimming shortened V by 6 bases and J by 7 bases, and 14 bases separated the two germline ends. The CDR3 spans 14 residues.

The chain employs TRBV29-1 and TRBJ2-7; 11 bases agree with TRBD1. CDR1 is SQVTM, CDR2 ANQGSEA, per germline. V dropped 4 bases and J dropped 2; count of bases not matched to a gene: 1. The CDR3 sequence is 13 residues long. This CDR3 is CSVGTGGAYEQYF. The CDR3 region has the DNA TGCAGCGTTGGGACAGGGGGCGCCTACGAGCAGTACTTC.

This clone has more than one count but fewer than ten. The chain carries TRBV3-1 (or the pseudogene TRBV3-2) and TRBJ2-1; unclear D gene. This CDR3 comprises 16 residues. The ends were cut back, 0 bases at V and 6 bases at J, with 15 bases in the middle. CDR1 is LGHDT, CDR2 YNNKEL, per germline (reference sequence). DNA for the CDR3: TGTGCCAGCAGCCAAGAGGGTGCCGGAAGCGTCAATGAGCAGTTCTTC. Its translation: CASSQEGAGSVNEQFF.

The rearrangement uses TRBV3-1 (or the pseudogene TRBV3-2) and TRBJ2-5; D unresolved. CDR1 LGHDT and CDR2 YNNKEL come from the germline V gene (reference sequence). This CDR3 has 12 amino acids. V lost 3 bases, J lost 2 bases, and 4 bases lay in between. The CDR3 sequence is CASSHSQETQYF. For the CDR3, the DNA is TGTGCCAGCAGCCATTCTCAAGAGACCCAGTACTTC.